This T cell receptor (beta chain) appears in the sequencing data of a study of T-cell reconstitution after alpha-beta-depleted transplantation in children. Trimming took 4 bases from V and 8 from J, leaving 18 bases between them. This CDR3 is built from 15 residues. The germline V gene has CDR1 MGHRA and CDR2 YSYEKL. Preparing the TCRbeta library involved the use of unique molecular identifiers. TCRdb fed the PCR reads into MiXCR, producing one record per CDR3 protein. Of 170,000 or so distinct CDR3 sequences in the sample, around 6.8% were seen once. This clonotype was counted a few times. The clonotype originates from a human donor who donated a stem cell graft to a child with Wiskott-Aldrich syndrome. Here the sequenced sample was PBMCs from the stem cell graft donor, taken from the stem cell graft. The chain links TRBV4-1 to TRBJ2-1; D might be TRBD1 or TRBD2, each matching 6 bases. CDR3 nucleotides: TGCGCCAGCAGCCTGGGGTACGGGGGCGGCGATGAGCAGTTCTTC. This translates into CASSLGYGGGDEQFF.